The source of this TCR beta chain is a study of T-cell reconstitution after alpha-beta-depleted transplantation in children. This CDR3 has 15 amino acids. V lost 2 bases and J lost 2, with 15 bases in between. The germline V gene has CDR1 DFQATT and CDR2 SNEGSKA (reference sequence). This clonotype was detected only a few times. It was with unique molecular identifiers that the TCRbeta library was prepared. TCRdb re-called the PCR reads through MiXCR, storing one row per CDR3 protein. Of 400,000 to 500,000 distinct CDR3 sequences listed, about 11% are singletons. This receptor was taken from a human donor who donated a stem cell graft to a child with acute myeloid leukemia. The material sequenced was PBMCs from the stem cell graft donor, taken from the stem cell graft. This chain links TRBV20-1 with TRBJ1-1; D is uncertain. The CDR3 protein is CSARKVGIGNTEAFF. The CDR3 coding sequence is TGCAGTGCTAGAAAGGTAGGGATTGGTAACACTGAAGCTTTCTTT.